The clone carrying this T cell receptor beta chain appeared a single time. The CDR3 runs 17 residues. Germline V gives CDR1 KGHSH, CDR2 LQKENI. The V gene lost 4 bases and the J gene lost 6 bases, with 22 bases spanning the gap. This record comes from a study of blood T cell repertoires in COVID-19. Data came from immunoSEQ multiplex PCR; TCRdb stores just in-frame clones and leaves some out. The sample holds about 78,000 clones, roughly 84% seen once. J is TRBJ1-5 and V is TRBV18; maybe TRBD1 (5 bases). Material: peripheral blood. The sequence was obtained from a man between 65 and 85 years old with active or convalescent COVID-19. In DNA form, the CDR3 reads TGTGCCAGCTCACTTTCCGCCGCGGGGGTTGATCGTCAGCCCCAGCATTTT. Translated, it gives CASSLSAAGVDRQPQHF.